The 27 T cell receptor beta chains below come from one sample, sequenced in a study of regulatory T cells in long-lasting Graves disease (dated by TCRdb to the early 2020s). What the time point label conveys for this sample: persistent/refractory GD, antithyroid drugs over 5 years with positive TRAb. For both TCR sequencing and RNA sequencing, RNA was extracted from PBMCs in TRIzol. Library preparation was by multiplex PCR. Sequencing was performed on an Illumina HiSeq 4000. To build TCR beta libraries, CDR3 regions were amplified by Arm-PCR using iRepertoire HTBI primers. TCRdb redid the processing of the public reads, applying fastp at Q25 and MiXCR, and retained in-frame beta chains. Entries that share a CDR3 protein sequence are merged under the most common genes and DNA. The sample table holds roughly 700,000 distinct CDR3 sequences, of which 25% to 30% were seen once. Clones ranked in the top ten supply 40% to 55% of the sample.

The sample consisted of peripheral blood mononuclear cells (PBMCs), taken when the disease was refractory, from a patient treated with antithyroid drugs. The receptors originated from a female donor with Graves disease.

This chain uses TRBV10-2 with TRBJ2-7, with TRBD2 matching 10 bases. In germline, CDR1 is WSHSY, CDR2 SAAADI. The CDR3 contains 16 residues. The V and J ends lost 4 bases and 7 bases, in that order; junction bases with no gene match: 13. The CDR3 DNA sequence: TGCGCCAGCAGTGCGAGCGGGAGGGGCCCGCTGGGTGAGCAGTACTTC. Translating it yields CASSASGRGPLGEQYF.

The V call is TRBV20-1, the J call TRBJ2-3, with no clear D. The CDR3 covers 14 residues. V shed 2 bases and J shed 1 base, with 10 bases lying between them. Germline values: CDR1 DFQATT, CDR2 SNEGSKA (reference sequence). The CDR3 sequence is CSARQISGTDTQYF. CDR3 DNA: TGCAGTGCTAGACAGATTTCGGGCACAGATACGCAGTATTTT.

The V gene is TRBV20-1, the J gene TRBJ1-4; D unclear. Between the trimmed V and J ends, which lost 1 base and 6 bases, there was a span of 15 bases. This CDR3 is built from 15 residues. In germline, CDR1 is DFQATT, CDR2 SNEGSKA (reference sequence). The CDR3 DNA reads TGCAGTGCTAGAGGGCCACTAAACTGGGATGAAAAACTGTTTTTT. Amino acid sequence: CSARGPLNWDEKLFF.

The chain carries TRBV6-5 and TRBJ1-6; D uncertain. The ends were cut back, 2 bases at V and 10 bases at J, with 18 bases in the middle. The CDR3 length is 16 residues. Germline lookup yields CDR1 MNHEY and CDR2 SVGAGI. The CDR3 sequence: CASSYERGSEGSPLHF. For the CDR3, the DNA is TGTGCCAGCAGTTACGAGCGCGGTTCAGAAGGCTCACCCCTCCACTTT.

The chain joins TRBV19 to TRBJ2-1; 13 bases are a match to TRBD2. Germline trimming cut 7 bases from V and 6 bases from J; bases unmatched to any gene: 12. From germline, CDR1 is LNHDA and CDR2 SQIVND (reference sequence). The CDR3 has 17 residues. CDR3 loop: CASTLGTSGIFPNEQFF. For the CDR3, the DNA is TGTGCCAGTACCCTTGGGACTAGCGGGATTTTTCCCAATGAGCAGTTCTTC.

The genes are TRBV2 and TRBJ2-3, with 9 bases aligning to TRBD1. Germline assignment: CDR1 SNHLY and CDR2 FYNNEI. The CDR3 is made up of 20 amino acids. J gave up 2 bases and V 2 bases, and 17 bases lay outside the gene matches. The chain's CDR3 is CASSEPDRGSPSSFTDTQYF. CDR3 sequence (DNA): TGTGCCAGCAGTGAACCGGACAGGGGAAGCCCTAGCTCCTTCACAGATACGCAGTATTTT.

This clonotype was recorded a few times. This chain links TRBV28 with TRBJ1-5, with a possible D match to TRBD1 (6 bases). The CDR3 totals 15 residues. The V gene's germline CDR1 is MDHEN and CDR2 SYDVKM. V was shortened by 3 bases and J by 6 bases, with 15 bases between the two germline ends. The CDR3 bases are TGTGCCAGCAGTTTTCCCAGGGGATCAGGTCAGCCCCAGCATTTT. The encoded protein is CASSFPRGSGQPQHF.

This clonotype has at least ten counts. The CDR3 nucleotides read TGTGCCACCAGTGATTTGAAGGGACACAACGAGCAGTACTTC. It encodes CATSDLKGHNEQYF. The rearrangement joins TRBV24-1 to TRBJ2-7, with D perhaps matching TRBD1 (6 bases). CDR3 size: 14 residues. Deletions cut 0 bases from V and 5 bases from J, with 10 bases between. CDR1 is KGHDR, CDR2 SFDVKD, per germline.

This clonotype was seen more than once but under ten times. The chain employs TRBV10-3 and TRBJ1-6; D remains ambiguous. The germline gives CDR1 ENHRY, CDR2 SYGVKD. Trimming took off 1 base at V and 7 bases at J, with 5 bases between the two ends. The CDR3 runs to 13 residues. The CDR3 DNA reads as TGTGCCATCAGTGAGTTGGACAATTCACCCCTCCACTTT. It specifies CAISELDNSPLHF.

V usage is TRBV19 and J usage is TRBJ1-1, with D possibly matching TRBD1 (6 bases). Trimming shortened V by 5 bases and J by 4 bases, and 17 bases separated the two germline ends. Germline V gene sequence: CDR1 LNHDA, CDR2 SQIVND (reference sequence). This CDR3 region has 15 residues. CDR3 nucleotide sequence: TGTGCCAGTAGTTACGGAGGGGGGCTGGGCACTGAAGCTTTCTTT. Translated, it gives CASSYGGGLGTEAFF.

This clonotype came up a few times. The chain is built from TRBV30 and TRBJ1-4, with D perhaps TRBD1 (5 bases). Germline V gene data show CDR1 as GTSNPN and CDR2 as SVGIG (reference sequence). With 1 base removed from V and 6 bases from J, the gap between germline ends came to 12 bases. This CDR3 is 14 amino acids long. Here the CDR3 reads CAWSEGIRDEKLFF. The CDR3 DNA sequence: TGTGCCTGGAGTGAGGGGATAAGGGATGAAAAACTGTTTTTT.

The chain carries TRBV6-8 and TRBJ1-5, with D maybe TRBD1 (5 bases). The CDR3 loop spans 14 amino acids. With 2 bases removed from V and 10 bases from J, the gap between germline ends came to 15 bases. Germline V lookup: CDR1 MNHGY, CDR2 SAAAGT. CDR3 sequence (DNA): TGTGCCAGCAGTTACGGTGACAGTAATGGTCCCCAGCATTTT. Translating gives CASSYGDSNGPQHF.

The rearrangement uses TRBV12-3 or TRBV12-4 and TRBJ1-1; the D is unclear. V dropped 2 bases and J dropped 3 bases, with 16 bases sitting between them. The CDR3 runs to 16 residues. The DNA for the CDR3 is TGTGCCAGCAGTTTAAGTTTCGGTATGGAGTACACTGAAGCTTTCTTT. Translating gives CASSLSFGMEYTEAFF.

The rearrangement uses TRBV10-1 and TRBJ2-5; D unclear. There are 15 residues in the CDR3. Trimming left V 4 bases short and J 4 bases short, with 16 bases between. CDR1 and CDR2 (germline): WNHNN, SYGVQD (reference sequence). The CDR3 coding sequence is TGCGCCAGCAGTGGGGGTACGAAGGAGACAGAGACCCAGTACTTC. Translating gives CASSGGTKETETQYF.

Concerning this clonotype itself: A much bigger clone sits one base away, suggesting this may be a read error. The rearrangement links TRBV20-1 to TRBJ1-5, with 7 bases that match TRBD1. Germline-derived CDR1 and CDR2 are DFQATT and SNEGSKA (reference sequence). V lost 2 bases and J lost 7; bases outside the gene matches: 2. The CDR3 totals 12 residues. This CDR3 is CSARQGEQPQHF. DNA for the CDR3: TGCAGTGCTAGACAGGGGGAACAGCCCCAGCATTTT.

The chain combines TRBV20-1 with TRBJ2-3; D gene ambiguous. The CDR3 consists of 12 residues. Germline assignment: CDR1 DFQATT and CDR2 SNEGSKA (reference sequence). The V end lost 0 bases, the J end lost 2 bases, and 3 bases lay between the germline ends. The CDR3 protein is CSARDATDTQYF. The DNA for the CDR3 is TGCAGTGCTAGAGATGCCACAGATACGCAGTATTTT.

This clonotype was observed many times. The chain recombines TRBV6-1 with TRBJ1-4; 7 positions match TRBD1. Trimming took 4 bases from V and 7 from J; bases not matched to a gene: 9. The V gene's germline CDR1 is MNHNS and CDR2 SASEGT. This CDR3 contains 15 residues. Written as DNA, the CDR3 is TGTGCCAGCAGTGGAGCACAGGGGATGGGTGAAAAACTGTTTTTT. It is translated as CASSGAQGMGEKLFF.

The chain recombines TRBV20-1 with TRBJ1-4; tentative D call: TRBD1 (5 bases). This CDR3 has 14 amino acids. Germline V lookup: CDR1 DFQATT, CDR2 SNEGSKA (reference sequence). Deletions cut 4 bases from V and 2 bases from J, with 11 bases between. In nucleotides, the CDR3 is TGCAGTGCTAAGGGGATCGGGACTAATGAAAAACTGTTTTTT. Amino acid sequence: CSAKGIGTNEKLFF.

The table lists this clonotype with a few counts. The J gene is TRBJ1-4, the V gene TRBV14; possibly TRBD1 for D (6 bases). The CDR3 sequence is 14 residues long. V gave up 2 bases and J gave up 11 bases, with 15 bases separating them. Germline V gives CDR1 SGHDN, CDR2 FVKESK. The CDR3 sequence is CASSQRGRFGKLFF. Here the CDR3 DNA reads TGTGCCAGCAGCCAACGGGGGCGATTTGGGAAACTGTTTTTT.

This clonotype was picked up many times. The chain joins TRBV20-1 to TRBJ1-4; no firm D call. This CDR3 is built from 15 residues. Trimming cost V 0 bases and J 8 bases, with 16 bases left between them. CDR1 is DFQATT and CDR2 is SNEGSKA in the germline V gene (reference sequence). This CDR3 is CSARDRWEAAEKLFF. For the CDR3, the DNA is TGCAGTGCTAGAGATCGGTGGGAAGCAGCCGAAAAACTGTTTTTT.

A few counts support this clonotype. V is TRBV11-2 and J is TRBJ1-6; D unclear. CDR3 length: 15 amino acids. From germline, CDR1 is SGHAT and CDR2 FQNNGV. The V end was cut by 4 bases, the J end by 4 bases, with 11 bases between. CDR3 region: CASSSSGRYNSPLHF. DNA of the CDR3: TGTGCCAGCAGCTCATCCGGGAGGTATAATTCACCCCTCCACTTT. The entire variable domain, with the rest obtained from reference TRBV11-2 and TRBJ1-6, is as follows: EAGVAQSPRYKIIEKRQSVAFWCNPISGHATLYWYQQILGQGPKLLIQFQNNGVVDDSQLPKDRFSAERLKGVDSTLKIQPAKLEDSAVYLCASSSSGRYNSPLHFGNGTRLTVT.

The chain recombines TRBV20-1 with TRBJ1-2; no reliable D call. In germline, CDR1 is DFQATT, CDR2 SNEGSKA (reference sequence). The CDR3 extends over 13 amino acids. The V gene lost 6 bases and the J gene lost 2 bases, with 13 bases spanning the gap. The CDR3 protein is CSATPPLNYGYTF. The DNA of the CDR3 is TGCAGTGCGACGCCACCCCTGAACTATGGCTACACCTTC.

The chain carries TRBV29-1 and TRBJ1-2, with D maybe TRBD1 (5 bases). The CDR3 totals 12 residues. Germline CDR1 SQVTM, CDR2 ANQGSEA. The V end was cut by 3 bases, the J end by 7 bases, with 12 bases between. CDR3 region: CSVDLGRGGYTF. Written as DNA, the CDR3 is TGCAGCGTTGATCTGGGAAGGGGTGGCTACACCTTC.

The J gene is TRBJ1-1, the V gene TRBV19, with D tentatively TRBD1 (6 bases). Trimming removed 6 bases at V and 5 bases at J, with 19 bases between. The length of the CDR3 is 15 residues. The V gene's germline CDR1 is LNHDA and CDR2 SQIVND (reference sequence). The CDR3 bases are TGTGCCAGTAGACCTGGAGGGGGGGCGGGTACTGAAGCTTTCTTT. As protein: CASRPGGGAGTEAFF.

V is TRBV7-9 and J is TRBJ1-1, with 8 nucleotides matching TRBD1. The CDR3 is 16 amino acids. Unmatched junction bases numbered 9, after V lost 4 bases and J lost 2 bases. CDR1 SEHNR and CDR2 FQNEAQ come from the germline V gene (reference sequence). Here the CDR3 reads CASSSYRGQVNTEAFF. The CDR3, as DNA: TGTGCCAGCAGCTCATACAGGGGACAGGTCAACACTGAAGCTTTCTTT.

The CDR3 is CASTPSGQPQHF. In DNA form, the CDR3 reads TGTGCCAGCACCCCTTCTGGGCAGCCCCAGCATTTT. J is TRBJ1-5 and V is TRBV2, with D unclear. The CDR3 covers 12 residues. The V gene's germline CDR1 is SNHLY and CDR2 FYNNEI. The V gene lost 7 bases and the J gene lost 7 bases, with 11 bases spanning the gap.

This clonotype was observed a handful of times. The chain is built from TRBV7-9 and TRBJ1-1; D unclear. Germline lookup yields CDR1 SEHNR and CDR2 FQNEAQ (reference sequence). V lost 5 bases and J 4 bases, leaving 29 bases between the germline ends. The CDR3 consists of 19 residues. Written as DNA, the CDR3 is TGTGCCAGCAGCGTCAGCACGGGATTCACCACCTTGACGGCCACTGAAGCTTTCTTT. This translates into CASSVSTGFTTLTATEAFF.